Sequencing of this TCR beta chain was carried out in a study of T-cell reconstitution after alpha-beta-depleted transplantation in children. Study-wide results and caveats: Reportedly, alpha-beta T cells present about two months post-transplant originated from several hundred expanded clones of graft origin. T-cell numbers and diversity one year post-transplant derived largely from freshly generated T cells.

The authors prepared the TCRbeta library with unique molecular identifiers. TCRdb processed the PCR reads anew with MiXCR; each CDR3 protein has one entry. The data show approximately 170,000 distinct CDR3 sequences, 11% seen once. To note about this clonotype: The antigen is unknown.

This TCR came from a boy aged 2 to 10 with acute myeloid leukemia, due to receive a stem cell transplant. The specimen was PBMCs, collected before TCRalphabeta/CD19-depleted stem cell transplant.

In nucleotides, the CDR3 is TGTGCCACCTGCCAAGACCCGGTGTCTAGCGGGGGGGGCCAAGAGACCCAGTACTTC. As protein: CATCQDPVSSGGGQETQYF. This rearrangement joins TRBV3-1 to TRBJ2-5; 12 nucleotides agree with TRBD2. CDR1 and CDR2 from the germline V gene are LGHDT and YNNKEL (reference sequence). The CDR3 has 19 residues. The J segment lost 1 base and the V segment lost 10 bases, leaving 19 bases of the junction unmatched.